The following is a T cell receptor (beta chain) sequence with its context. Deletions cut 3 bases from V and 3 bases from J, with 21 bases between. This CDR3 spans 17 amino acids. Per the germline V gene, CDR1 is SGHRS and CDR2 is YFSETQ. This entry belongs to a study of blood T cell repertoires in COVID-19. On the study more broadly: Sites in the United States, Italy and Spain provided acute and convalescent COVID-19 samples. The analysed material was cDNA or gDNA that came from T cells, B-cell-depleted T cells, or PBMCs.

Clones were read by immunoSEQ multiplex PCR, and TCRdb kept only the in-frame ones, dropping some. The sample yields approximately 89,000 clones, 80% seen once. The source is a woman older than 75 with acute or convalescent COVID-19. Sequencing was performed on peripheral blood. The gene calls are TRBV5-1 and TRBJ2-5; tentatively, D is TRBD1 (7 bases). CDR3 nucleotide sequence: TGCGCCAGCAGCTCACGACCGACAGGCAGGGGGGAAGAGACCCAGTACTTC. Translation gives CASSSRPTGRGEETQYF.